These 18 T cell receptor beta chains were all obtained from the same sample, sequenced in a study of glioma-infiltrating T cells. Amplification of TCR alpha and beta CDR3 regions from RNA used iRepertoire nested multiplex PCR. TCRdb fed the multiplex PCR reads into MiXCR, producing one record per CDR3 protein. Of tens of thousands of distinct CDR3 sequences detected, less than 30% appear once; the ten largest clones hold under 8.5%. Specimen: glioma tissue, nonneoplastic brain tissue, or PBMCs (not recorded which). These receptors were collected from a human donor with low-grade glioma or glioblastoma, undergoing nonglioma brain surgery, or in good health (not recorded which).

The chain uses TRBV11-2 and TRBJ2-2, with D maybe TRBD1 (5 bases). CDR1 is SGHAT and CDR2 is FQNNGV in the germline V gene. The CDR3 is 15 amino acids. V gave up 5 bases and J gave up 6 bases, with 16 bases separating them. The CDR3 DNA sequence: TGTGCCAGCAGCCCCGCCGTTTGGGGCGCCGGGGAGCTGTTTTTT. Translation gives CASSPAVWGAGELFF.

The chain uses TRBV7-2 and TRBJ2-3, with unresolved D. CDR1 is SGHTA and CDR2 is FQGNSA in the germline V gene. The CDR3 is 12 residues long. The V end lost 3 bases, the J end lost 6 bases, and 7 bases lay between the germline ends. The CDR3 sequence: CASSFALDTQYF. The CDR3, as DNA: TGTGCCAGCAGCTTCGCCCTGGATACGCAGTATTTT.

This clonotype was detected many times. V and J are TRBV12-3 or TRBV12-4 and TRBJ2-1, with D unresolved. V lost 7 bases to trimming and J lost 8 bases, with 24 bases between them. The CDR3 loop spans 16 amino acids. CDR3 coding DNA: TGTGCCAGCACCCCAGCAAGGAAGAGCGACTTCCATGAGCAGTTCTTC. Encoded protein: CASTPARKSDFHEQFF.

This clonotype was counted at least ten times. The V gene is TRBV6-1, the J gene TRBJ2-3; the D is unclear. This CDR3 has 16 amino acids. The germline V gene has CDR1 MNHNS and CDR2 SASEGT. With 6 bases removed from V and 1 base from J, the gap between germline ends came to 17 bases. CDR3 protein: CASSPEFLSGTDTQYF. The CDR3 nucleotides are TGTGCCAGCAGCCCAGAATTCCTATCAGGCACAGATACGCAGTATTTT.

This clonotype was observed many times. V is TRBV6-1 and J is TRBJ2-3, with D unresolved. CDR3 length: 14 residues. Germline V gene lookup returns CDR1 MNHNS and CDR2 SASEGT. V lost 6 bases, J lost 5 bases, and 15 bases lay in between. CDR3 loop: CASRSRPRGDTQYF. Here the CDR3 DNA reads TGTGCCAGCAGATCACGGCCTCGAGGAGATACGCAGTATTTT.

Ten or more counts support this clonotype. The chain carries TRBV7-2 and TRBJ2-7; the D gene is possibly TRBD2 (5 bases). This CDR3 region has 16 residues. Germline V gene lookup returns CDR1 SGHTA and CDR2 FQGNSA. V lost 1 base to trimming and J lost 3 bases, with 16 bases between them. Here the CDR3 DNA reads TGTGCCAGCAGCTTAGGGACTCGACCTCCATACTACGAGCAGTACTTC. Residues: CASSLGTRPPYYEQYF.

On this clonotype itself: A single base separates this from a much larger clone, so it may be a read error. The V gene is TRBV19, the J gene TRBJ1-5, with D possibly matching TRBD1 (6 bases). CDR3 size: 15 residues. V was clipped by 0 bases and J by 6 bases, with 12 bases between them. Per the germline V gene, CDR1 is LNHDA and CDR2 is SQIVND (reference sequence). This CDR3 is CASSIDGQRSQPQHF. DNA of the CDR3: TGTGCCAGTAGTATAGATGGACAGCGGAGTCAGCCCCAGCATTTT.

Ten or more counts support this clonotype. J is TRBJ1-1 and V is TRBV25-1, with D perhaps TRBD1 (6 bases). Germline CDR1 is MGHDK and CDR2 is SYGVNS. The CDR3 is 17 amino acids. Trimming shortened V by 6 bases and J by 1 base, and 21 bases separated the two germline ends. This CDR3 reads CASRDTWAGDPNTEAFF. For the CDR3, the DNA is TGTGCCAGCAGAGATACATGGGCAGGGGACCCGAACACTGAAGCTTTCTTT. Combining the CDR3 with reference TRBV25-1 and TRBJ1-1 gives the whole variable domain EADIYQTPRYLVIGTGKKITLECSQTMGHDKMYWYQQDPGMELHLIHYSYGVNSTEKGDLSSESTVSRIRTEHFPLTLESARPSHTSQYLCASRDTWAGDPNTEAFFGQGTRLTVV.

This clonotype was recorded many times. The CDR3 spells CASRPLDTSYEKLFF. DNA for the CDR3: TGTGCCAGCAGGCCCCTCGACACAAGCTATGAAAAACTGTTTTTT. V is TRBV6-1 and J is TRBJ1-4; D gene uncertain. Germline loops: CDR1 MNHNS, CDR2 SASEGT. This CDR3 comprises 15 residues. V lost 6 bases to trimming and J lost 6 bases, with 17 bases between them.

This clonotype was counted many times. The CDR3 nucleotides read TGTGCCAGCAGTGTGCAGGGGGCTGACACCATATATTTT. Protein product: CASSVQGADTIYF. The chain has TRBV25-1 and TRBJ1-3; 8 positions agree with TRBD1. Germline assignment: CDR1 MGHDK and CDR2 SYGVNS. With V trimmed by 4 bases and J by 8 bases, 4 bases remained unmatched. The CDR3 is 13 residues long.

This clonotype was counted many times. The chain links TRBV4-1 to TRBJ1-6; D remains unclear. In germline, CDR1 is MGHRA, CDR2 YSYEKL. The CDR3 loop spans 16 amino acids. Deletions cut 5 bases from V and 0 bases from J, with 11 bases between. CDR3 DNA: TGCGCCAGCAGCTCCATCCCGAGCTCCTATAATTCACCCCTCCACTTT. This codes for CASSSIPSSYNSPLHF.

This clonotype was detected a few times. This chain connects TRBV2 to TRBJ1-4; D is unresolved. The CDR3 has 14 residues. Deletions cut 5 bases from V and 10 bases from J, with 17 bases between. The germline V gene has CDR1 SNHLY and CDR2 FYNNEI. CDR3 sequence (DNA): TGTGCCAGCAGTTACTCCCGTTCTGCCGCAAAACTGTTTTTT. Its translation: CASSYSRSAAKLFF.

There are many counts of this clonotype. V and J are TRBV18 and TRBJ2-2; D is unresolved. The V gene lost 4 bases and the J gene lost 2 bases, with 8 bases spanning the gap. The CDR3 covers 14 residues. From germline, CDR1 is KGHSH and CDR2 LQKENI. The CDR3 loop reads CASSQGRNTGELFF. The DNA for the CDR3 is TGTGCCAGCTCACAAGGACGTAACACCGGGGAGCTGTTTTTT.

V is TRBV29-1 and J is TRBJ1-1; D is perhaps TRBD1 (5 bases). The CDR3 extends over 14 amino acids. Germline lookup yields CDR1 SQVTM and CDR2 ANQGSEA. The ends were cut back, 5 bases at V and 3 bases at J, with 16 bases in the middle. The CDR3 is CSVPTHQGDTEAFF. CDR3 nucleotides: TGCAGCGTTCCTACTCATCAAGGGGACACTGAAGCTTTCTTT.

About this clonotype: This sequence may be a read error, since a much larger clone differs from it by one base. The conserved final phenylalanine or tryptophan is absent from the CDR3, which likely points to a read error. This chain links TRBV18 with TRBJ1-1; the D gene is possibly TRBD1 (5 bases). Trimming cost V 5 bases and J 0 bases, with 13 bases left between them. The germline CDR1 and CDR2 sequences are KGHSH and LQKENI. The CDR3 consists of 15 residues. DNA for the CDR3: TGTGCCAGCTCATCGACAGACCGCATGAACACTGAAGCTTTCCTT. This gives the protein CASSSTDRMNTEAFL.

In its sample, this clonotype was seen a few times. V is TRBV4-1 and J is TRBJ2-3, with D unresolved. CDR1 and CDR2 (germline): MGHRA, YSYEKL. The V end lost 1 base, the J end lost 1 base, and 12 bases lay between the germline ends. This CDR3 is 16 amino acids long. The CDR3 spells CASSQVAATGTDTQYF. The CDR3 DNA follows: TGCGCCAGCAGCCAAGTAGCAGCGACGGGCACAGATACGCAGTATTTT.

CDR3 nucleotide sequence: TGTGCCAGCAGAACCGGGACAGTATCTTCGCCCCAGCATTTT. Protein sequence: CASRTGTVSSPQHF. The V call is TRBV6-5, the J call TRBJ1-5, with 7 bases that match TRBD1. Germline values: CDR1 MNHEY, CDR2 SVGAGI. The V and J ends lost 6 bases and 9 bases, in that order; junction bases with no gene match: 11. This CDR3 has 14 residues.

The CDR3 reads CASSESGRLVAFF. Here the CDR3 DNA reads TGTGCCAGCAGTGAGTCGGGCCGGCTTGTGGCTTTCTTT. This rearrangement joins TRBV2 to TRBJ1-1; D ambiguous. The CDR3 runs 13 residues. The V and J ends lost 3 bases and 11 bases respectively, with 16 bases between them. Germline CDR1 SNHLY, CDR2 FYNNEI.